These T cell receptor beta chains were read from a single sample in a study of OX40 agonist ivuxolimab in advanced cancers. The table came from immunoSEQ multiplex PCR; TCRdb's copy has only in-frame clones and leaves some out. The data hold tens of thousands of clones, with around 90% observed a single time. Here the sequenced sample was CD4+ or CD8+ T cells sorted from blood, taken in a trial of the OX40 agonist ivuxolimab. These receptors came from an adult with an advanced solid tumor such as melanoma, head and neck, liver or kidney cancer. Both conserved end residues are part of each CDR3. A D gene is named only where the DNA matches it firmly. Size values are once, few and many counts, or a class for expanded clones, and some rows have none.

-	TRBV5-4	TRBJ2-3	TRBD1	CASRITGADTQYF	TGTGCCAGCAGAATTACAGGGGCTGATACGCAGTATTTT
-	TRBV5-4	TRBJ2-2	-	CASSLGGRTGELFF	TGTGCCAGCAGCTTGGGGGGGCGCACCGGGGAGCTGTTTTTT
-	TRBV28	TRBJ2-7	-	CASRQMVESEQYF	TGTGCCAGCAGACAGATGGTCGAATCCGAGCAGTACTTC
few	TRBV25-1	TRBJ1-1	-	CASSEWAGMNTEAFF	TGTGCCAGCAGTGAATGGGCAGGGATGAACACTGAAGCTTTCTTT
-	TRBV29-1	TRBJ1-5	-	CSVAVGDHQPQHF	TGCAGCGTTGCTGTGGGGGACCATCAGCCCCAGCATTTT
-	TRBV6-5	TRBJ2-3	-	CASSYSRRGASDTQYF	TGTGCCAGCAGTTACTCGCGGCGGGGAGCGTCAGATACGCAGTATTTT
once	TRBV6-5	TRBJ2-7	-	CASRTDYEQYF	TGTGCCAGCAGGACGGACTACGAGCAGTACTTC
few	TRBV7-9	TRBJ1-2	TRBD1	CASSQGQSGGYTF	TGTGCCAGCAGCCAGGGACAGTCGGGCGGCTACACCTTC
few	TRBV6-1	TRBJ2-7	-	CATRLGNYEQYF	TGTGCCACCAGACTAGGAAACTACGAGCAGTACTTC
-	TRBV5-1	TRBJ1-5	-	CASSFGDSNQPQHF	TGCGCCAGCAGCTTTGGGGATAGCAATCAGCCCCAGCATTTT
-	TRBV27	TRBJ2-3	-	CASSSWAYGQSTDTQYF	TGTGCCAGCAGTTCCTGGGCGTACGGACAGTCCACAGATACGCAGTATTTT
-	TRBV2	TRBJ2-7	-	CASHGLTYEQYF	TGTGCCAGCCACGGACTAACCTACGAGCAGTACTTC
-	TRBV5-5	TRBJ2-6	-	CASSFPRTGANVLTF	TGTGCCAGCAGCTTTCCGAGGACTGGGGCCAACGTCCTGACTTTC
-	TRBV10-3	TRBJ2-3	-	CAISESDRDTQYF	TGTGCCATCAGTGAGTCAGACAGGGATACGCAGTATTTT
-	TRBV10-2	TRBJ2-1	-	CASSETKTVAYNEQFF	TGCGCCAGCAGTGAAACTAAGACAGTTGCTTACAATGAGCAGTTCTTC
-	TRBV6-5	TRBJ2-1	-	CASMSWGSSYNEQFF	TGTGCCAGCATGTCTTGGGGTAGCTCCTACAATGAGCAGTTCTTC
-	TRBV6-5	TRBJ2-2	-	CASSYSEKPGTGELFF	TGTGCCAGCAGTTACTCCGAAAAACCAGGGACCGGGGAGCTGTTTTTT
-	TRBV5-1	TRBJ2-3	TRBD1	CASSSGQFTDTQYF	TGCGCCAGCAGCTCGGGACAGTTCACAGATACGCAGTATTTT
-	TRBV7-6	TRBJ2-1	-	CASSLGAGGTNEQFF	TGTGCCAGCAGCTTAGGAGCTGGGGGGACCAATGAGCAGTTCTTC
-	TRBV6-1	TRBJ1-1	-	CASRKQGWDTEAFF	TGTGCCAGCAGGAAACAGGGATGGGACACTGAAGCTTTCTTT
-	TRBV27	TRBJ1-2	-	CASSIRGGRGYTF	TGTGCCAGCAGCATTAGGGGAGGCAGGGGCTACACCTTC
-	TRBV5-1	TRBJ2-7	TRBD2	CASSPILLSGGDEQYF	TGCGCCAGCAGCCCTATATTGCTGAGCGGGGGAGACGAGCAGTACTTC
-	TRBV9	TRBJ1-3	TRBD1	CASSVGDRETGNTIYF	TGTGCCAGCAGCGTTGGGGACAGGGAGACTGGAAACACCATATATTTT